A single sample is the source of the 26 T cell receptor beta chains below, sequenced in a study of CD8 T cells in ankylosing spondylitis (dated by TCRdb to 2017 to 2019). Library prep was done by 5' RACE. TCRdb names Illumina HiSeq 2500 as the instrument used. The public reads were quality trimmed at Q25 with fastp and then assembled into clones with MiXCR by TCRdb, keeping productive beta chains. Each CDR3 protein appears once, grouped with its most common genes and DNA. The sample profile shows 210,000 or so distinct CDR3 sequences; more than 25% of them were found once. 6.6% of the sample comes from the top ten. Sequencing was done on a sample of blood, either unsorted or a sorted T cell fraction (not recorded which). All receptors come from a male donor with ankylosing spondylitis or in good health (not recorded which).

The V call is TRBV20-1, the J call TRBJ2-1; D perhaps matches TRBD2 (5 bases). From germline, CDR1 is DFQATT and CDR2 SNEGSKA (reference sequence). The CDR3 has 14 amino acids. V lost 3 bases to trimming and J lost 0 bases, with 9 bases between them. CDR3 protein: CSARASPSYNEQFF. CDR3 nucleotide sequence: TGCAGTGCTAGGGCTAGCCCCTCCTACAATGAGCAGTTCTTC.

The chain is built from TRBV20-1 and TRBJ2-2; 13 nucleotides align to TRBD2. CDR3 length equals 15 residues. Trimming at V came to 7 bases and at J to 5 bases, leaving 7 bases not matched to a gene. Germline loops: CDR1 DFQATT, CDR2 SNEGSKA (reference sequence). The CDR3 DNA is TGCAGTGGTAGGACTAGCGGGAGTGTTACCGGGGAGCTGTTTTTT. Its protein product is CSGRTSGSVTGELFF.

This clonotype showed up just a few times. V is TRBV12-3 or TRBV12-4 and J is TRBJ2-1; 13 bases map to TRBD2. V was pared by 5 bases and J by 7 bases, with 17 bases of the junction left unmatched. The CDR3 extends over 19 amino acids. CDR3 sequence reads: CASSLLRKLAGGPGNEQFF. The CDR3 nucleotides are TGTGCCAGCAGTCTCTTGCGCAAACTAGCGGGAGGGCCGGGGAATGAGCAGTTCTTC.

This clonotype has more than one count but fewer than ten. The chain combines TRBV15 with TRBJ2-4; perhaps TRBD1 as D (6 bases). V was pared by 4 bases and J by 5 bases, with 9 bases between. CDR3 size: 13 residues. In germline, CDR1 is LNHNV, CDR2 YYDKDF (reference sequence). This CDR3 is CATSTNRENIQYF. The CDR3 DNA reads TGTGCCACCAGCACGAACAGGGAAAACATTCAGTACTTC.

This clonotype turned up a few times. The chain couples TRBV6-1 to TRBJ1-5; D perhaps matches TRBD1 (5 bases). CDR3 length: 14 residues. V was pared by 6 bases and J by 3 bases, with 12 bases between. Germline CDR1 and CDR2: MNHNS and SASEGT. CDR3 DNA sequence: TGTGCCAGCAGCGGGACGGATAACAATCAGCCCCAGCATTTT. Protein: CASSGTDNNQPQHF.

This chain connects TRBV4-3 to TRBJ2-1; 7 positions match TRBD1. Germline assignment: CDR1 LGHNA and CDR2 YSLEER. V shed 3 bases and J 8 bases; nucleotides not matched to a gene: 10. This CDR3 spans 15 amino acids. The CDR3 is CASSHGPPTGHEQFF. The CDR3 DNA reads TGCGCCAGCAGCCACGGCCCCCCGACAGGGCATGAGCAGTTCTTC.

At least ten counts were recorded for this clonotype. The gene calls are TRBV29-1 and TRBJ2-7; D is unclear. The germline V gene has CDR1 SQVTM and CDR2 ANQGSEA. V lost 4 bases and J lost 5, with 12 bases in between. CDR3 length: 12 residues. DNA for the CDR3: TGCAGCGTTGGAGGCTACGGTGACGAGCAGTACTTC. Translated: CSVGGYGDEQYF.

This clonotype was observed at least ten times. The chain combines TRBV9 with TRBJ2-1; the match to TRBD2 covers 9 bases. CDR1 and CDR2 from the germline V gene are SGDLS and YYNGEE. V was pared by 4 bases and J by 0 bases, with 2 bases of the junction left unmatched. The CDR3 is 15 residues long. This CDR3 is CASSPTSGSYNEQFF. For the CDR3, the DNA is TGTGCCAGCAGCCCGACTAGCGGCTCCTACAATGAGCAGTTCTTC. The full variable domain, completed using reference TRBV9 and TRBJ2-1, is DSGVTQTPKHLITATGQRVTLRCSPRSGDLSVYWYQQSLDQGLQFLIQYYNGEERAKGNILERFSAQQFPDLHSELNLSSLELGDSALYFCASSPTSGSYNEQFFGPGTRLTVL.

This clonotype was seen repeatedly, ten times or more. This sequence joins TRBV27 and TRBJ2-1, with 8 nucleotides matching TRBD2. The germline V gene encodes CDR1 MNHEY and CDR2 SMNVEV (reference sequence). The CDR3 covers 19 residues. V shed 5 bases, J shed 8 bases, and the junction held 23 bases outside the gene matches. In nucleotides, the CDR3 is TGTGCCAGCAGTCCCCGGAGTAGCGGGAAGCCCATGGAAGGGTATGAGCAGTTCTTC. This gives the protein CASSPRSSGKPMEGYEQFF.

The V gene is TRBV20-1, the J gene TRBJ1-1; no clear D gene. The CDR3 totals 14 residues. Between the trimmed V and J ends, which lost 0 bases and 10 bases, there was a span of 18 bases. Germline CDR1 and CDR2: DFQATT and SNEGSKA (reference sequence). CDR3 residues: CSARDGGFLSSAFF. In DNA form, the CDR3 reads TGCAGTGCTAGAGACGGAGGCTTTCTTTCTTCAGCTTTCTTT.

This clonotype was seen ten or more times. V is TRBV29-1 and J is TRBJ2-6, with D maybe TRBD1 (5 bases). With 0 bases removed from V and 0 bases from J, the gap between germline ends came to 6 bases. The germline V gene has CDR1 SQVTM and CDR2 ANQGSEA. There are 15 residues in the CDR3. The CDR3 sequence: CSVEDDSSGANVLTF. CDR3 nucleotides: TGCAGCGTTGAAGACGACAGCTCTGGGGCCAACGTCCTGACTTTC.

The chain has TRBV18 and TRBJ1-4, with D possibly matching TRBD1 (5 bases). Trimming cost V 0 bases and J 0 bases, with 14 bases left between them. There are 18 residues in the CDR3. The germline V gene has CDR1 KGHSH and CDR2 LQKENI. The CDR3, as DNA: TGTGCCAGCTCACCACCGAGGGCAGGGCTTACAACTAATGAAAAACTGTTTTTT. As protein: CASSPPRAGLTTNEKLFF.

This clonotype turned up a few times. J is TRBJ1-2 and V is TRBV27, with a weak D call TRBD1 (6 bases). Looked up from germline, CDR1 is MNHEY and CDR2 is SMNVEV (reference sequence). Trimming removed 6 bases at V and 1 base at J, with 9 bases between. The CDR3 contains 13 residues. The CDR3 sequence: CASRRTVNYGYTF. The CDR3 DNA follows: TGTGCCAGCAGGCGGACAGTTAACTATGGCTACACCTTC.

This clonotype was picked up a small number of times. The chain joins TRBV6-2 or TRBV6-3 to TRBJ2-7; no clear D gene. Trimming took off 0 bases at V and 3 bases at J, with 12 bases between the two ends. The CDR3 is 15 residues long. CDR1 is MNHEY, CDR2 SVGEGT, per germline. The CDR3 region has the DNA TGTGCCAGCAGTTACTCCGGACGGTGGGACTACGAGCAGTACTTC. This codes for CASSYSGRWDYEQYF.

The chain is built from TRBV20-1 and TRBJ2-1; 10 nucleotides agree with TRBD2. Germline assignment: CDR1 DFQATT and CDR2 SNEGSKA (reference sequence). The V segment lost 7 bases and the J segment 2 bases; nucleotides outside the gene matches: 5. The CDR3 spans 14 residues. The CDR3 region is CSVPTSGPYNEQFF. The CDR3 coding sequence is TGCAGTGTCCCGACTAGCGGGCCCTACAATGAGCAGTTCTTC.

The sample holds a few counts of this clonotype. The V and J genes are TRBV3-1 and TRBJ1-1; 7 bases align to TRBD1. Trimming removed 8 bases from V and 3 bases from J; junction bases left unmatched: 6. The germline V gene has CDR1 LGHDT and CDR2 YNNKEL (reference sequence). The CDR3 sequence is 13 residues long. CDR3 in DNA: TGTGCCAGCTCAAACAGGGGCTACACTGAAGCTTTCTTT. Translation: CASSNRGYTEAFF.

This chain joins TRBV6-1 and TRBJ2-7; the D gene is possibly TRBD2 (6 bases). V lost 7 bases and J lost 2, with 21 bases in between. The CDR3 contains 16 residues. Germline assignment: CDR1 MNHNS and CDR2 SASEGT. This CDR3 reads CASIRSGPGLPYEQYF. CDR3 DNA: TGTGCCAGCATCAGAAGCGGACCCGGACTACCCTACGAGCAGTACTTC.

The chain recombines TRBV20-1 with TRBJ2-6; no clear D gene. The CDR3 sequence is 13 residues long. Germline V gene sequence: CDR1 DFQATT, CDR2 SNEGSKA (reference sequence). Between the trimmed V and J ends, which lost 6 bases and 0 bases, there was a span of 6 bases. The CDR3 region is CSAGLSGANVLTF. CDR3 in DNA: TGCAGTGCAGGGCTCTCTGGGGCCAACGTCCTGACTTTC.

This clonotype came up many times. CDR3 in amino acids: CSAYPLGELSYNEQFF. CDR3 bases: TGCAGTGCATACCCCCTCGGGGAACTCTCCTACAATGAGCAGTTCTTC. V and J are TRBV20-1 and TRBJ2-1, with D maybe TRBD2 (5 bases). The germline CDR1 and CDR2 sequences are DFQATT and SNEGSKA (reference sequence). The CDR3 contains 16 residues. V lost 6 bases and J lost 0, with 18 bases in between.

This rearrangement joins TRBV20-1 to TRBJ1-1; D unclear. Germline lookup yields CDR1 DFQATT and CDR2 SNEGSKA (reference sequence). There are 13 residues in the CDR3. Trimming removed 0 bases from V and 5 bases from J, with 10 bases in between. CDR3 sequence: CSARDFRGTEAFF. For the CDR3, the DNA is TGCAGTGCTAGAGATTTCCGAGGGACTGAAGCTTTCTTT.

There are many counts of this clonotype. The J gene is TRBJ2-1, the V gene TRBV12-3 or TRBV12-4, with 7 bases identical to TRBD1. V shed 4 bases and J 3 bases; nucleotides not matched to a gene: 6. The CDR3 length is 15 residues. CDR3 protein: CASSSGTVGYNEQFF. In DNA form, the CDR3 reads TGTGCCAGCAGTTCCGGGACAGTCGGCTACAATGAGCAGTTCTTC.

This clonotype was observed at least ten times. The chain links TRBV5-1 to TRBJ2-6, with a possible D match to TRBD1 (5 bases). Trimming left V 5 bases short and J 0 bases short, with 9 bases between. CDR3 size: 15 residues. The germline gives CDR1 SGHRS, CDR2 YFSETQ. This chain's CDR3 is CASSRQYSGANVLTF. The CDR3 nucleotides read TGCGCCAGCAGTAGACAGTACTCTGGGGCCAACGTCCTGACTTTC.

J is TRBJ2-7 and V is TRBV14; D possibly corresponds to TRBD2 (7 bases). Looked up from germline, CDR1 is SGHDN and CDR2 is FVKESK. Trimming took off 2 bases at V and 6 bases at J, with 20 bases between the two ends. The CDR3 sequence is 16 residues long. The CDR3 spells CASSQRGASDLSEQYF. The CDR3 DNA follows: TGTGCCAGCAGCCAACGGGGGGCAAGCGATCTATCCGAGCAGTACTTC.

The chain has TRBV5-1 and TRBJ2-5; a possible D gene is TRBD1 (6 bases). The CDR3 has 15 residues. Germline V gene data show CDR1 as SGHRS and CDR2 as YFSETQ. The V and J ends lost 4 bases and 5 bases respectively, with 18 bases between them. In DNA, the CDR3 is TGCGCCAGCAGCATGGGACACAACGGTGGGGAGACCCAGTACTTC. It yields the protein CASSMGHNGGETQYF.

This chain joins TRBV7-2 and TRBJ1-6; 9 bases map to TRBD1. V lost 1 base and J lost 15; bases outside the gene matches: 16. The CDR3 has 17 amino acids. Germline lookup yields CDR1 SGHTA and CDR2 FQGNSA. The CDR3 spells CASSLGWDRAHHSILHF. The CDR3 DNA follows: TGTGCCAGCAGCTTAGGGTGGGACAGGGCCCACCATAGTATCCTCCACTTT.

This chain connects TRBV10-3 to TRBJ1-5; 10 bases agree with TRBD1. Germline loops: CDR1 ENHRY, CDR2 SYGVKD. This CDR3 comprises 15 residues. V was pared by 2 bases and J by 3 bases, with 1 base of the junction left unmatched. The CDR3 coding sequence is TGTGCCATCAGTGAGGGACAGGGGGTCAATCAGCCCCAGCATTTT. Amino acids: CAISEGQGVNQPQHF.